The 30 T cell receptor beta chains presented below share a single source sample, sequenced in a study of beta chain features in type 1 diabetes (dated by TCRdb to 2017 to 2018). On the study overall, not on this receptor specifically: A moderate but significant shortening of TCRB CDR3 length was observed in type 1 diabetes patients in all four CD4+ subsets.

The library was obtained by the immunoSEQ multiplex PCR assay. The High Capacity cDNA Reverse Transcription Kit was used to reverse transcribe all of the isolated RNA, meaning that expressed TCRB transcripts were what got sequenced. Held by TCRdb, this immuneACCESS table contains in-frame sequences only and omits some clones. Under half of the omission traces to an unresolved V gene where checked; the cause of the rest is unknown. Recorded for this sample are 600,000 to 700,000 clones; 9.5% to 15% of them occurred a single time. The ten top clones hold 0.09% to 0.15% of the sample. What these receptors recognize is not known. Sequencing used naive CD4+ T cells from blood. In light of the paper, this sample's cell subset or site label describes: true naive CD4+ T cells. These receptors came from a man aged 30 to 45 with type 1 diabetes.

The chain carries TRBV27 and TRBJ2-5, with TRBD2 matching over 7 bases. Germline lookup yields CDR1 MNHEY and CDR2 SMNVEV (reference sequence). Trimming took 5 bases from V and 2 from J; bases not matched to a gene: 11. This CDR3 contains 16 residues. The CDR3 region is CASSLRGGLVQETQYF. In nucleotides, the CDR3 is TGTGCCAGCAGTCTCCGCGGGGGATTGGTACAAGAGACCCAGTACTTC.

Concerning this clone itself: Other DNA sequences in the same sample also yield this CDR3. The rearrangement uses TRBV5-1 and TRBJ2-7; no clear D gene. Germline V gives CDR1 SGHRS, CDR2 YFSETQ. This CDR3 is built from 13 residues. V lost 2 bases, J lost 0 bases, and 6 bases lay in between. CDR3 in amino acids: CASSFDNSYEQYF. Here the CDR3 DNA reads TGCGCCAGCAGCTTCGACAACTCCTACGAGCAGTACTTC.

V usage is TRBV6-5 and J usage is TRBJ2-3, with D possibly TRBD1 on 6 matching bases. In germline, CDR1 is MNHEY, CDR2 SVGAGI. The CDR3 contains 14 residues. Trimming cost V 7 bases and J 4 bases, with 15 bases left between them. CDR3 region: CASTQGGSADTQYF. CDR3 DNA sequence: TGTGCCAGCACCCAAGGGGGATCAGCAGATACGCAGTATTTT.

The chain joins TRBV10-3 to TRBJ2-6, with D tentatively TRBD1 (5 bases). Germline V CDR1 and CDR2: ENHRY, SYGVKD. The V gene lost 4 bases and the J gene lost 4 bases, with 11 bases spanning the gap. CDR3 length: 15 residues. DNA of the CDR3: TGTGCCATCAGTGGAAGCAGGGCCGGGGCCAACGTCCTGACTTTC. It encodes CAISGSRAGANVLTF.

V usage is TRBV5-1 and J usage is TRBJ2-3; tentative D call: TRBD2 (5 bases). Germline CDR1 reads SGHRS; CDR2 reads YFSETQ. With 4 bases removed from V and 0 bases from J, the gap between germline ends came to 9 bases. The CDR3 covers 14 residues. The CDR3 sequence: CASSQAASTDTQYF. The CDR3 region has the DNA TGCGCCAGCAGCCAAGCGGCGAGCACAGATACGCAGTATTTT.

The CDR3 region has the DNA TGTGCCAGCAGCTCTCGGACAGTGAACACTGAAGCTTTCTTT. It yields the protein CASSSRTVNTEAFF. V is TRBV7-2 and J is TRBJ1-1; perhaps TRBD1 as D (6 bases). Germline V gene data show CDR1 as SGHTA and CDR2 as FQGNSA. Trimming cost V 4 bases and J 0 bases, with 9 bases left between them. CDR3 size: 14 residues.

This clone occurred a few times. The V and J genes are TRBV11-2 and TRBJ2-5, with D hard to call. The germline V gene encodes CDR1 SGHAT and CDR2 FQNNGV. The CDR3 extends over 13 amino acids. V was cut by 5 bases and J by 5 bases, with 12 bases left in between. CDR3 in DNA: TGTGCCAGCAGCCCAGGAAGTCGGGAGACCCAGTACTTC. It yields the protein CASSPGSRETQYF.

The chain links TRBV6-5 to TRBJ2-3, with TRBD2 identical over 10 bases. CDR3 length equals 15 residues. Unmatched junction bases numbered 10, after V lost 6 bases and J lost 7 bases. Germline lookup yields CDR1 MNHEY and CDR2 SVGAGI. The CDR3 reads CASSHQRGGRNTQYF. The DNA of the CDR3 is TGTGCCAGCAGCCATCAGCGGGGGGGCAGAAATACGCAGTATTTT.

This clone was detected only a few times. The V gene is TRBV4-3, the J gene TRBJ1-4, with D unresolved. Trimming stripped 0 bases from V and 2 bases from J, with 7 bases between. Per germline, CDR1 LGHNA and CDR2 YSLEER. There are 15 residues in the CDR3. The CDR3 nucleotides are TGCGCCAGCAGCCAAGACCCATGGACTAATGAAAAACTGTTTTTT. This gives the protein CASSQDPWTNEKLFF.

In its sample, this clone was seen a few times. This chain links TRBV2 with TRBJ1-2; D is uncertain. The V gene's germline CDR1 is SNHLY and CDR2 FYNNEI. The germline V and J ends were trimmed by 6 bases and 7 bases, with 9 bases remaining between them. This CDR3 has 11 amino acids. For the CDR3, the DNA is TGTGCCAGCAGGGTTACGGGTGGCTACACCTTC. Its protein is CASRVTGGYTF.

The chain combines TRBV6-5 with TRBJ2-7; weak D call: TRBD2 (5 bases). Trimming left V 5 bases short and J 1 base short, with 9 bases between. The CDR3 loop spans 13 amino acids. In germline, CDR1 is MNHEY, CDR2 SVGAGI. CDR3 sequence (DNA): TGTGCCAGCAGTAGCGGACCGTCCTACGAGCAGTACTTC. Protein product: CASSSGPSYEQYF.

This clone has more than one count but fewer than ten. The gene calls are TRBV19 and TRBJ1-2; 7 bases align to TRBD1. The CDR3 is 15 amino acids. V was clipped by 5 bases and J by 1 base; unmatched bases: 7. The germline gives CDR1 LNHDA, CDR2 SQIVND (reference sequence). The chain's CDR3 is CASSVGQANNYGYTF. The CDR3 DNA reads TGTGCCAGTAGTGTTGGACAGGCTAATAACTATGGCTACACCTTC.

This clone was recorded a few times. CDR3 in DNA: TGTGCCAGCAGCTCGGACCGGGACAGCTCCTACGAGCAGTACTTC. This sequence encodes CASSSDRDSSYEQYF. The V and J genes are TRBV7-9 and TRBJ2-7; TRBD1 aligns across 7 bases. V shed 4 bases and J 0 bases; nucleotides not matched to a gene: 6. Per germline, CDR1 SEHNR and CDR2 FQNEAQ (reference sequence). The CDR3 is 15 amino acids.

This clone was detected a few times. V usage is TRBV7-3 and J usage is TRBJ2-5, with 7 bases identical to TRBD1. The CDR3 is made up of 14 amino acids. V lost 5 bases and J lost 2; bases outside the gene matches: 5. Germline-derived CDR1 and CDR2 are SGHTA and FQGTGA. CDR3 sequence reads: CASSPGQVQETQYF. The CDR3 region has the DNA TGTGCCAGCAGCCCTGGACAGGTACAAGAGACCCAGTACTTC.

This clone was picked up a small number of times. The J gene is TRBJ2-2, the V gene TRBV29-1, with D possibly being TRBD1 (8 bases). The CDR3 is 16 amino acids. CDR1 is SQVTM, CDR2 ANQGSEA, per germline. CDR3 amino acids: CSSGRGTGPNMGELFF. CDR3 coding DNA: TGCAGTTCAGGGCGGGGGACAGGCCCCAATATGGGGGAGCTGTTTTTT.

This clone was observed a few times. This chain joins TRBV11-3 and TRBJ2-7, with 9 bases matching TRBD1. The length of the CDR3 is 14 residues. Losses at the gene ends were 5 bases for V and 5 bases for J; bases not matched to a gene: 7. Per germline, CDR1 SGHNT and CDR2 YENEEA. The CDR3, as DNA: TGTGCCAGCAGCCTCGGACAGGGGAGCCACGAGCAGTACTTC. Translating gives CASSLGQGSHEQYF. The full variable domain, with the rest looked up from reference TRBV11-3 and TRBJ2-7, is EAGVVQSPRYKIIEKKQPVAFWCNPISGHNTLYWYLQNLGQGPELLIRYENEEAVDDSQLPKDRFSAERLKGVDSTLKIQPAELGDSAVYLCASSLGQGSHEQYFGPGTRLTVT.

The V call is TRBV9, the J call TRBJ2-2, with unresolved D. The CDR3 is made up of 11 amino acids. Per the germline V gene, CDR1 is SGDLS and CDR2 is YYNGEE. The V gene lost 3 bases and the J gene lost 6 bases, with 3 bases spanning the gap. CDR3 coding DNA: TGTGCCAGCAGCGACCCCGGGGAGCTGTTTTTT. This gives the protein CASSDPGELFF.

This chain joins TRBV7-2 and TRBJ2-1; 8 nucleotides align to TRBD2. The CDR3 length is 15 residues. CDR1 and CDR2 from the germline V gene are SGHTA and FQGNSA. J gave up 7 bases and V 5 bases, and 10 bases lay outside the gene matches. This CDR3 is CASSLGGAARNEQFF. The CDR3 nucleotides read TGTGCCAGCAGCCTCGGGGGGGCCGCTAGAAATGAGCAGTTCTTC.

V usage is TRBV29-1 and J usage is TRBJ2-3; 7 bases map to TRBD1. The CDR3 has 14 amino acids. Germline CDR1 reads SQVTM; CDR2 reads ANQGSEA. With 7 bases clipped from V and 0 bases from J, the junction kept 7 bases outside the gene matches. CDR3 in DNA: TGCAGCGCTTTGGGACAGAGTAGCACAGATACGCAGTATTTT. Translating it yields CSALGQSSTDTQYF.

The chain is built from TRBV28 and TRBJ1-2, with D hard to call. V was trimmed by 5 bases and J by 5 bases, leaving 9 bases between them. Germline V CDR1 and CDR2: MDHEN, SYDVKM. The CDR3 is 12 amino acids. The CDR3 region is CASSQKGYGYTF. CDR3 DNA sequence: TGTGCCAGCAGTCAAAAAGGATATGGCTACACCTTC.

Here the CDR3 DNA reads TGTGCCAGCAGTTTGCAACAGGAGAGCTCCTACGAGCAGTACTTC. It codes for CASSLQQESSYEQYF. The chain carries TRBV7-9 and TRBJ2-7; TRBD1 is a possible D gene (5 bases). V was pared by 6 bases and J by 0 bases, with 15 bases between. Looked up from germline, CDR1 is SEHNR and CDR2 is FQNEAQ (reference sequence). The CDR3 runs 15 residues.

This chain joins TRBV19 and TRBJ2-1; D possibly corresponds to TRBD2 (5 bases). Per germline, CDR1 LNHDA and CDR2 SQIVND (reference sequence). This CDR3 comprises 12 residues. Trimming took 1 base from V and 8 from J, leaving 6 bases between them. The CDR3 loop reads CASSIGGYEQFF. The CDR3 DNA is TGTGCCAGTAGTATAGGCGGGTATGAGCAGTTCTTC.

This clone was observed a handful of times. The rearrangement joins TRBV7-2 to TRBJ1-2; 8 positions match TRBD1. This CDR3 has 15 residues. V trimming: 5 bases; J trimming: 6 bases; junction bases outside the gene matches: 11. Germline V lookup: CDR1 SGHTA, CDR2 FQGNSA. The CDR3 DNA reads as TGTGCCAGCAGCGCAAGAACCGGGACAGGAGATGGCTACACCTTC. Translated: CASSARTGTGDGYTF. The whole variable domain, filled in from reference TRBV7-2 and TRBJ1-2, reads GAGVSQSPSNKVTEKGKDVELRCDPISGHTALYWYRQSLGQGLEFLIYFQGNSAPDKSGLPSDRFSAERTGGSVSTLTIQRTQQEDSAVYLCASSARTGTGDGYTFGSGTRLTVV.

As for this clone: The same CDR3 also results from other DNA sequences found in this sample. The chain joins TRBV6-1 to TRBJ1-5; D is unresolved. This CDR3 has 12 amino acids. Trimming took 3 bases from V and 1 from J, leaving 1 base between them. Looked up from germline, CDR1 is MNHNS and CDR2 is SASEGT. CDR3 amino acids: CASSESNQPQHF. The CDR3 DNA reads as TGTGCCAGCAGTGAGAGCAATCAGCCCCAGCATTTT.

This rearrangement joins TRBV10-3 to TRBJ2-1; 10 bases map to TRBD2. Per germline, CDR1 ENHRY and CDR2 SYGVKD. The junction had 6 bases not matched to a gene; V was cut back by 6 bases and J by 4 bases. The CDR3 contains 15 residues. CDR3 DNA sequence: TGTGCCATCAGGGCTAGCGGGGGCCAATACAATGAGCAGTTCTTC. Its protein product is CAIRASGGQYNEQFF.

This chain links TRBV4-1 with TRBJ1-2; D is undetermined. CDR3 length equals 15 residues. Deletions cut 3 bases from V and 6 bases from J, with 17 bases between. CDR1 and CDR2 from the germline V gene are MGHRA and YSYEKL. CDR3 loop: CASSQLDGRRDGYTF. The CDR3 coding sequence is TGCGCCAGCAGCCAGCTGGACGGCCGGAGGGATGGCTACACCTTC.

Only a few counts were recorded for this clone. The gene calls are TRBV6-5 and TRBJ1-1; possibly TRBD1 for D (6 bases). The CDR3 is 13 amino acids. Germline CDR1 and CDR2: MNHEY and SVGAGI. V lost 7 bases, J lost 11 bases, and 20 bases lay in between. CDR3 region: CASTPGGGLGAFF. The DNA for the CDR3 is TGTGCCAGCACCCCCGGGGGGGGCTTGGGTGCTTTCTTT.

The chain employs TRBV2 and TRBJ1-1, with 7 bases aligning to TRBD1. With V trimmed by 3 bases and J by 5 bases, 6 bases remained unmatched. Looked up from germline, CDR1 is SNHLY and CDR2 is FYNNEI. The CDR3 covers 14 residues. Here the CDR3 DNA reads TGTGCCAGCAGTGACAGGGGGGGTTGGACTGAAGCTTTCTTT. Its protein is CASSDRGGWTEAFF.

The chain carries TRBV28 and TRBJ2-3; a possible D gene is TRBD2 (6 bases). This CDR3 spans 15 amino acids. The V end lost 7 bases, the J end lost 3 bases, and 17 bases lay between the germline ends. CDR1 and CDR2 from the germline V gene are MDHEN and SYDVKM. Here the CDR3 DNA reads TGTGCCAGCACCTGGCAGGGAGGAGGAACAGATACGCAGTATTTT. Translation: CASTWQGGGTDTQYF.

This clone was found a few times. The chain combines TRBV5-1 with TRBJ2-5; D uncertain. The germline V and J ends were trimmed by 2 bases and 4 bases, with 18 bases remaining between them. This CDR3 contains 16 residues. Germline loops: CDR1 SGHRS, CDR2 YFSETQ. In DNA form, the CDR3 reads TGCGCCAGCAGCTTAAGCCCCACTGACGTTGGAGAGACCCAGTACTTC. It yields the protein CASSLSPTDVGETQYF.